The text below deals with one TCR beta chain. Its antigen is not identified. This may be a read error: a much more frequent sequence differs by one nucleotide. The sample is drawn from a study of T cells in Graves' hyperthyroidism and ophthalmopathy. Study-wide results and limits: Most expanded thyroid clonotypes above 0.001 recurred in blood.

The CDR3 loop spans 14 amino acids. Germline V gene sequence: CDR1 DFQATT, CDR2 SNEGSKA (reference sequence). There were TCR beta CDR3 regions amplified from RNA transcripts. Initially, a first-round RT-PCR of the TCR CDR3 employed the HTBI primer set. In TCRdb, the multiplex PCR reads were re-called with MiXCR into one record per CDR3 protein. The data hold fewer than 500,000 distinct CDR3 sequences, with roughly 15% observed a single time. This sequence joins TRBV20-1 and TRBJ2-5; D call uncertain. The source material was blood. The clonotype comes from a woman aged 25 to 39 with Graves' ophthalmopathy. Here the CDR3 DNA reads TGCAGTGCTAGACCTGCGAGCGCCCAAGAGGCCCAGTACTTC. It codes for CSARPASAQEAQYF.